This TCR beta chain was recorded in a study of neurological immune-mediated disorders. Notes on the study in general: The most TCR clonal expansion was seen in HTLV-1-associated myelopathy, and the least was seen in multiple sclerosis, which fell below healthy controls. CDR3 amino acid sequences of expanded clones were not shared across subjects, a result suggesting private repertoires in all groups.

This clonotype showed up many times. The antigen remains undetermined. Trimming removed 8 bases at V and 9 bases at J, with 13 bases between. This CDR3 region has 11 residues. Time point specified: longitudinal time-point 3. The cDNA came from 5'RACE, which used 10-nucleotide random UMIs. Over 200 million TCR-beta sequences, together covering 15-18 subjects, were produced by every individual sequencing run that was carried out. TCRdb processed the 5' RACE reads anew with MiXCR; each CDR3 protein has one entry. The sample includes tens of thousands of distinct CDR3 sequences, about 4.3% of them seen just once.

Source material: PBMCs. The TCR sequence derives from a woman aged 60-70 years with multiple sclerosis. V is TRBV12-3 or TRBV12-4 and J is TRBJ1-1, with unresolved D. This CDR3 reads CASGPSGKAFF. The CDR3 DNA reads TGTGCCAGCGGACCTAGCGGGAAAGCTTTCTTT.